The rows below give T cell receptor beta chains drawn from one sample of a study of CD8+CD57+ T cells in acquired aplastic anemia. Each CDR3 protein gets one entry after TCRdb re-called the reads with MiXCR. The sample lists hundreds of thousands of distinct CDR3 sequences, around 30% occurring once. What was sequenced was sorted CD4+, CD8+, or CD8+CD57+ T cells (not recorded which) from PBMCs. The source of these receptors is a human donor with aplastic anemia. CDR3s include the opening cysteine and the closing phenylalanine or tryptophan. The D gene is left open where the match is weak. A row's size may be missing; if present it is once, few, many or a size class.

TRBJ2-1 | few | TRBD1 | TRBV5-1 | CASSLMAGGRDEQFF | TGCGCCAGCAGCTTGATGGCAGGGGGAAGGGATGAGCAGTTCTTC
TRBJ1-2 | few | NA | TRBV6-5 | CASSYPKLGGYGYTF | TGTGCCAGCAGTTACCCGAAATTAGGGGGCTATGGCTACACCTTC
TRBJ2-7 | few | NA | TRBV7-2 | CASSWGSYYEQYF | TGTGCCAGCAGCTGGGGCTCCTACTACGAGCAGTACTTC
TRBJ1-2 | few | NA | TRBV29-1 | CAAQSGGKGNYGYTF | TGTGCCGCCCAAAGTGGGGGGAAGGGTAACTATGGCTACACCTTC
TRBJ1-5 | NA | NA | TRBV15 | CATSGRVDNQPQHF | TGTGCCACCAGCGGCAGGGTTGACAATCAGCCCCAGCATTTT
TRBJ1-6 | many | NA | TRBV10-3 | CAISESTVWPLHF | TGTGCCATCAGTGAGTCGACTGTCTGGCCCCTCCACTTT
TRBJ2-2 | NA | NA | TRBV2 | CASSTPTGTMNTGELFF | TGTGCCAGCAGTACCCCAACCGGGACGATGAACACCGGGGAGCTGTTTTTT
TRBJ2-1 | NA | TRBD2 | TRBV20-1 | CSAISGGPSNEQLF | TGCAGTGCCATAAGCGGGGGCCCGTCCAATGAGCAGCTCTTC
TRBJ2-7 | few | NA | TRBV5-6 | CASSLRGGLLSYEQYF | TGTGCCAGCAGCTTGAGAGGAGGGCTACTCTCCTACGAGCAGTACTTC
TRBJ2-7 | many | TRBD2 | TRBV7-8 | CASSSAGGPYEQYF | TGTGCCAGCAGCTCAGCGGGAGGGCCCTACGAGCAGTACTTC
TRBJ1-3 | NA | NA | TRBV4-1 | CASSQDYETGNTIYF | TGCGCCAGCAGCCAAGATTACGAGACTGGAAACACCATATATTTT
TRBJ2-7 | NA | TRBD2 | TRBV11-1 | CASSLWASGGSSSYEQYF | TGTGCCAGCAGCCTTTGGGCTAGCGGGGGTTCAAGCTCCTACGAGCAGTACTTC
TRBJ1-1 | many | NA | TRBV2 | CASSEGARAEAFF | TGTGCCAGCAGTGAGGGGGCTCGGGCTGAAGCTTTCTTT
TRBJ2-1 | NA | NA | TRBV9 | CASSVTGSYNEQFF | TGTGCCAGCAGCGTGACTGGCTCCTACAATGAGCAGTTCTTC
TRBJ2-5 | many | NA | TRBV29-1 | CSVEKGAGETQYF | TGCAGCGTTGAAAAAGGGGCGGGGGAGACCCAGTACTTC
TRBJ1-2 | NA | TRBD1 | TRBV5-4 | CASSERTGHYGYTF | TGTGCCAGCAGCGAACGGACAGGCCACTATGGCTACACCTTC